The 29 T cell receptor beta chains below were found in one sample sequenced in a study of blood T cell repertoires in COVID-19. Method: immunoSEQ multiplex PCR; TCRdb's copy keeps in-frame clones and lacks some. The repertoire consists of about 300,000 clones, with 70% to 90% occurring once and the leading ten covering around 1.2%. Sequencing used peripheral blood. The receptors shown here come from a man aged 65 to 85 with acute or convalescent COVID-19.

The chain recombines TRBV27 with TRBJ2-5; 10 bases agree with TRBD2. From germline, CDR1 is MNHEY and CDR2 SMNVEV (reference sequence). Trimming cost V 5 bases and J 5 bases; bases outside gene matches: 2. There are 13 residues in the CDR3. Here the CDR3 DNA reads TGTGCCAGCAGTCATAGCGGGGGGGAGACCCAGTACTTC. Protein: CASSHSGGETQYF.

This clone was detected only once. V usage is TRBV18 and J usage is TRBJ1-2, with TRBD1 matching over 10 bases. In germline, CDR1 is KGHSH, CDR2 LQKENI. J was trimmed by 4 bases and V by 3 bases; bases with no gene match: 5. This CDR3 is 15 amino acids long. CDR3 sequence (DNA): TGTGCCAGCTCACCCTCCGGGACAGGGGCCTATGGCTACACCTTC. This translates into CASSPSGTGAYGYTF.

This clone was seen just once. The chain carries TRBV5-4 and TRBJ2-2; D is possibly TRBD1 (5 bases). The CDR3 has 16 residues. Germline-derived CDR1 and CDR2 are SGHNT and YYREEE (reference sequence). V lost 0 bases, J lost 3 bases, and 12 bases lay in between. This chain's CDR3 is CASSLGGDSYTGELFF. The CDR3 nucleotides read TGTGCCAGCAGCTTGGGGGGTGACAGCTACACCGGGGAGCTGTTTTTT.

CDR3 loop: CASSLVGQGATGNTIYF. In DNA form, the CDR3 reads TGTGCCAGCAGTTTAGTGGGACAGGGGGCAACTGGAAACACCATATATTTT. V and J are TRBV28 and TRBJ1-3; 12 nucleotides match TRBD1. The length of the CDR3 is 17 residues. V lost 2 bases to trimming and J lost 2 bases; unmatched junction nucleotides: 4. The germline CDR1 and CDR2 sequences are MDHEN and SYDVKM.

The V and J genes are TRBV27 and TRBJ1-2; TRBD1 might be the D (6 bases). In germline, CDR1 is MNHEY, CDR2 SMNVEV (reference sequence). The V and J ends lost 5 bases and 7 bases respectively, with 26 bases between them. This CDR3 has 17 amino acids. The DNA of the CDR3 is TGTGCCAGCAGTCCACCCGGGGGGCAGGGAAAAGTTTTTGGCTACACCTTC. The encoded protein is CASSPPGGQGKVFGYTF.

The rearrangement joins TRBV7-2 to TRBJ2-2, with D maybe TRBD2 (6 bases). Germline lookup yields CDR1 SGHTA and CDR2 FQGNSA. Trimming shortened V by 1 base and J by 4 bases, and 13 bases separated the two germline ends. CDR3 length: 16 amino acids. The CDR3 is CASSLGTTSGTGELFF. The CDR3 bases are TGTGCCAGCAGCTTAGGGACTACCTCGGGCACCGGGGAGCTGTTTTTT.

The rearrangement uses TRBV5-5 and TRBJ1-5; TRBD1 might be the D (6 bases). Trimming removed 4 bases at V and 4 bases at J, with 9 bases between. Germline CDR1 reads SGHKS; CDR2 reads YYEKEE (reference sequence). CDR3 size: 13 residues. In DNA, the CDR3 is TGTGCCAGCAGCAGGACAGAGAATCAGCCCCAGCATTTT. It is translated as CASSRTENQPQHF.

V usage is TRBV7-9 and J usage is TRBJ2-7, with 8 bases that match TRBD1. Germline V CDR1 and CDR2: SEHNR, FQNEAQ (reference sequence). This CDR3 has 16 residues. The junction had 17 bases not matched to a gene; V was cut back by 5 bases and J by 8 bases. Here the CDR3 DNA reads TGTGCCAGCAGCCCCCCGGGGCAGGGGGCTAATGTAAAGCAGTACTTC. Its protein is CASSPPGQGANVKQYF.

V gene TRBV6-1 combines with J gene TRBJ2-5; a weak D match, TRBD1 (6 bases). Trimming took off 3 bases at V and 3 bases at J, with 17 bases between the two ends. This CDR3 has 16 amino acids. In germline, CDR1 is MNHNS, CDR2 SASEGT. CDR3 loop: CASSEGPGEGEETQYF. In nucleotides, the CDR3 is TGTGCCAGCAGTGAGGGCCCAGGGGAAGGAGAAGAGACCCAGTACTTC.

This clone was seen many times. This sequence joins TRBV27 and TRBJ2-7; weak D call: TRBD2 (6 bases). The CDR3 runs 14 residues. Trimming took off 5 bases at V and 0 bases at J, with 11 bases between the two ends. Per germline, CDR1 MNHEY and CDR2 SMNVEV (reference sequence). The CDR3 loop reads CASSPQAGSYEQYF. The CDR3 nucleotides are TGTGCCAGCAGTCCTCAAGCGGGCTCCTACGAGCAGTACTTC.

Worth noting for this clone: Other DNA variants within this sample encode the same CDR3. The chain joins TRBV29-1 to TRBJ2-7; 7 positions agree with TRBD2. J gave up 1 base and V 5 bases, and 5 bases lay outside the gene matches. The V gene's germline CDR1 is SQVTM and CDR2 ANQGSEA. This CDR3 contains 13 residues. CDR3 sequence (DNA): TGCAGCGTTCGGGGGGTCCTATCCTACGAGCAGTACTTC. This translates into CSVRGVLSYEQYF.

CDR3 residues: CASRVGQGTYEQYF. In DNA form, the CDR3 reads TGTGCCAGCAGGGTGGGACAGGGAACCTACGAGCAGTACTTC. V is TRBV28 and J is TRBJ2-7, with 9 bases fitting TRBD1. Unmatched junction bases numbered 5, after V lost 6 bases and J lost 2 bases. Looked up from germline, CDR1 is MDHEN and CDR2 is SYDVKM. The CDR3 sequence is 14 residues long.

The chain uses TRBV27 and TRBJ2-1; TRBD2 is a possible D gene (6 bases). CDR3 length: 14 amino acids. Germline V lookup: CDR1 MNHEY, CDR2 SMNVEV (reference sequence). V gave up 10 bases and J gave up 7 bases, with 20 bases separating them. The CDR3 sequence is CANHGGRRQNEQFF. The DNA of the CDR3 is TGTGCCAACCACGGGGGAAGACGCCAAAATGAGCAGTTCTTC.

V and J are TRBV29-1 and TRBJ1-2, with 7 bases aligning to TRBD1. CDR3 size: 14 residues. Looked up from germline, CDR1 is SQVTM and CDR2 is ANQGSEA. V was pared by 6 bases and J by 0 bases, with 7 bases of the junction left unmatched. Here the CDR3 DNA reads TGCAGCGTGCAACCTGGGACAGCTAACTATGGCTACACCTTC. It is translated as CSVQPGTANYGYTF.

This chain connects TRBV18 to TRBJ1-6, with 7 bases lining up with TRBD1. The ends lost 3 bases at V and 5 bases at J; junction bases unmatched: 4. From germline, CDR1 is KGHSH and CDR2 LQKENI. The CDR3 length is 15 residues. CDR3 nucleotides: TGTGCCAGCTCACCTCTGGGACAGAATAATTCACCCCTCCACTTT. Protein sequence: CASSPLGQNNSPLHF.

This rearrangement joins TRBV19 to TRBJ1-5, with D perhaps matching TRBD1 (6 bases). This CDR3 has 15 residues. The V end was cut by 3 bases, the J end by 0 bases, with 9 bases between. Germline V gives CDR1 LNHDA, CDR2 SQIVND (reference sequence). This CDR3 is CASSMDSYSNQPQHF. CDR3 coding DNA: TGTGCCAGTAGTATGGACAGTTATAGCAATCAGCCCCAGCATTTT.

This clone was seen once. J is TRBJ2-3 and V is TRBV4-3; 10 nucleotides align to TRBD2. The CDR3 extends over 17 amino acids. Germline V gene lookup returns CDR1 LGHNA and CDR2 YSLEER. V was pared by 0 bases and J by 0 bases, with 3 bases of the junction left unmatched. The CDR3 DNA reads as TGCGCCAGCAGCCAAGAGGCTAGCGGGGGCAGCACAGATACGCAGTATTTT. Protein: CASSQEASGGSTDTQYF.

V is TRBV19 and J is TRBJ2-5; 7 nucleotides agree with TRBD2. The CDR3 is 14 residues long. The trim removed 4 bases at V and 5 bases at J, leaving 7 bases unmatched. The V gene's germline CDR1 is LNHDA and CDR2 SQIVND (reference sequence). The CDR3 DNA reads TGTGCCAGTAGTACAAGACCCGGGGGGGAGACCCAGTACTTC. It encodes CASSTRPGGETQYF.

The gene calls are TRBV5-1 and TRBJ2-2; TRBD1 matches at 8 bases. CDR1 is SGHRS, CDR2 YFSETQ, per germline. With 4 bases clipped from V and 4 bases from J, the junction kept 6 bases outside the gene matches. CDR3 length: 15 amino acids. The CDR3 loop reads CASSKGTGATGELFF. Written as DNA, the CDR3 is TGCGCCAGCAGCAAGGGGACAGGAGCCACCGGGGAGCTGTTTTTT.

The chain uses TRBV21-1 and TRBJ2-1; no check of the table's D call, TRBD2, against the DNA was made. TRBV21-1 is given as a pseudogene. The CDR3 runs to 16 residues. CDR3 sequence (DNA): TGTGCCAGCAGCAAAGGTAGCGGGTGCTCCTACAATGAGCAGTTCTTC. This codes for CASSKGSGCSYNEQFF.

This clone was detected once. The chain is built from TRBV5-4 and TRBJ1-2; D gene uncertain. Trimming cost V 0 bases and J 4 bases, with 13 bases left between them. The CDR3 contains 15 residues. The germline V gene encodes CDR1 SGHNT and CDR2 YYREEE (reference sequence). The CDR3 DNA sequence: TGTGCCAGCAGCTTGGGGAAGGGCGGGAGCTATGGCTACACCTTC. As protein: CASSLGKGGSYGYTF.

In its sample, this clone was seen once. V usage is TRBV24-1 and J usage is TRBJ2-3; D is possibly TRBD2 (5 bases). Germline V gives CDR1 KGHDR, CDR2 SFDVKD. The CDR3 extends over 16 amino acids. V gave up 3 bases and J gave up 1 base, with 13 bases separating them. CDR3 nucleotide sequence: TGTGCCACCAGTGATCCAGCGGTGACGGGCACAGATACGCAGTATTTT. Translation: CATSDPAVTGTDTQYF.

The rearrangement joins TRBV19 to TRBJ1-5; perhaps TRBD1 as D (5 bases). Germline V gives CDR1 LNHDA, CDR2 SQIVND (reference sequence). Trimming shortened V by 3 bases and J by 0 bases, and 15 bases separated the two germline ends. The CDR3 is made up of 17 amino acids. The CDR3 region has the DNA TGTGCCAGTAGTATCCAGGGCGCCGGTTATAGCAATCAGCCCCAGCATTTT. Translated: CASSIQGAGYSNQPQHF.

The chain is built from TRBV5-4 and TRBJ2-2, with 8 bases lining up with TRBD2. This CDR3 has 17 amino acids. Trimming took 0 bases from V and 5 from J; bases not matched to a gene: 9. Germline-derived CDR1 and CDR2 are SGHNT and YYREEE (reference sequence). The CDR3 DNA follows: TGTGCCAGCAGCTTGGACGTGACTAGCGTTGGAACCGGGGAGCTGTTTTTT. Encoded protein: CASSLDVTSVGTGELFF. Full variable domain (rest looked up from reference TRBV5-4 and TRBJ2-2): ETGVTQSPTHLIKTRGQQVTLRCSSQSGHNTVSWYQQALGQGPQFIFQYYREEENGRGNFPPRFSGLQFPNYSSELNVNALELDDSALYLCASSLDVTSVGTGELFFGEGSRLTVL.

J is TRBJ2-7 and V is TRBV5-1; 9 nucleotides agree with TRBD1. Per the germline V gene, CDR1 is SGHRS and CDR2 is YFSETQ. J was trimmed by 2 bases and V by 4 bases; bases with no gene match: 4. This CDR3 comprises 14 residues. CDR3 protein: CASSERDRAYEQYF. In DNA, the CDR3 is TGCGCCAGCAGCGAAAGGGACAGGGCCTACGAGCAGTACTTC.

The chain couples TRBV4-3 to TRBJ2-5; 10 bases line up with TRBD2. V shed 0 bases and J 1 base; nucleotides not matched to a gene: 5. The CDR3 runs 17 residues. Germline V gives CDR1 LGHNA, CDR2 YSLEER. The CDR3 coding sequence is TGCGCCAGCAGCCAAGAGGCCCCTAGCGGGAGCCAAGAGACCCAGTACTTC. Its protein product is CASSQEAPSGSQETQYF.

The chain is built from TRBV3-1 (or the pseudogene TRBV3-2) and TRBJ1-5; 7 bases are a match to TRBD1. V dropped 1 base and J dropped 7; count of bases not matched to a gene: 7. The CDR3 contains 15 residues. CDR1 LGHDT and CDR2 YNNKEL come from the germline V gene (reference sequence). CDR3 nucleotide sequence: TGTGCCAGCAGCCAAGCGAGCCAGGGGGACCAGCCCCAGCATTTT. It codes for CASSQASQGDQPQHF.

This clone was observed a few times. The rearrangement joins TRBV10-3 to TRBJ1-1, with D perhaps matching TRBD1 (5 bases). The CDR3 runs to 19 residues. Trimming took 0 bases from V and 0 from J, leaving 20 bases between them. CDR1 is ENHRY, CDR2 SYGVKD, per germline. CDR3 sequence reads: CAISESRTRTQGMNTEAFF. The CDR3 DNA follows: TGTGCCATCAGTGAGTCGAGGACACGGACCCAAGGGATGAACACTGAAGCTTTCTTT.

The V call is TRBV5-1, the J call TRBJ1-1, with D possibly TRBD1 on 6 matching bases. The germline V and J ends were trimmed by 0 bases and 4 bases, with 13 bases remaining between them. Per germline, CDR1 SGHRS and CDR2 YFSETQ. The CDR3 extends over 15 amino acids. The CDR3 nucleotides are TGCGCCAGCAGCTTGGGTCCAGGGGAGGGCACTGAAGCTTTCTTT. It specifies CASSLGPGEGTEAFF.